A single sample gave rise to the 22 T cell receptor beta chains below, sequenced in a study of blood T cell repertoires in COVID-19. Using immunoSEQ multiplex PCR, the repertoire was profiled, and TCRdb retains in-frame clones only, with some absent. Seen here are about 210,000 clones, around 80% observed once, and the top ten hold around 8.7%. The specimen was peripheral blood. These TCRs come from a woman aged 45-60 years with acute or convalescent COVID-19.

There are a few counts of this clone. The J gene is TRBJ2-1, the V gene TRBV3-1 (or the pseudogene TRBV3-2); the D gene is possibly TRBD2 (6 bases). Trimming pared 10 bases from V and 8 bases from J, leaving 12 bases between. The CDR3 has 11 residues. In germline, CDR1 is LGHDT, CDR2 YNNKEL (reference sequence). The CDR3 DNA reads as TGTGCCACCTCGCCGGGGGATGAGCAGTTCTTC. This translates into CATSPGDEQFF.

To note about this clone: The same CDR3 can be traced to other DNA sequences in this sample. CDR3: CASSPEGGYGYTF. CDR3 DNA: TGTGCCAGCAGCCCCGAAGGCGGCTATGGCTACACCTTC. The V and J genes are TRBV3-1 (or the pseudogene TRBV3-2) and TRBJ1-2; no clear D gene. Germline CDR1 is LGHDT and CDR2 is YNNKEL (reference sequence). With 4 bases removed from V and 4 bases from J, the gap between germline ends came to 10 bases. The CDR3 contains 13 residues.

This chain links TRBV11-2 with TRBJ2-7, with 7 bases that match TRBD1. Looked up from germline, CDR1 is SGHAT and CDR2 is FQNNGV. V was pared by 0 bases and J by 4 bases, with 6 bases of the junction left unmatched. This CDR3 is built from 15 residues. The CDR3 region has the DNA TGTGCCAGCAGCTTAGACTTCAGGGGGTGGTACGAGCAGTACTTC. Encoded protein: CASSLDFRGWYEQYF.

CDR3 sequence reads: CASSETGGRNTEAFF. CDR3 in DNA: TGCGCCAGCAGCGAGACAGGGGGCAGGAACACTGAAGCTTTCTTT. This rearrangement joins TRBV10-2 to TRBJ1-1, with TRBD1 matching over 10 bases. In germline, CDR1 is WSHSY, CDR2 SAAADI. The V gene end was trimmed by 6 bases and the J gene end by 1 base; junction bases not matched to a gene: 5. This CDR3 contains 15 residues.

The chain combines TRBV5-4 with TRBJ1-1, with D possibly matching TRBD1 (6 bases). V lost 1 base to trimming and J lost 5 bases, with 15 bases between them. Germline CDR1 and CDR2: SGHNT and YYREEE (reference sequence). This CDR3 region has 15 residues. The CDR3 here is CASSLTGLKRTEAFF. The CDR3 nucleotides are TGTGCCAGCAGCTTGACAGGGTTAAAGAGAACTGAAGCTTTCTTT.

This chain links TRBV18 with TRBJ2-4; D is possibly TRBD2 (6 bases). The length of the CDR3 is 14 residues. The V end lost 8 bases, the J end lost 3 bases, and 14 bases lay between the germline ends. CDR1 and CDR2 from the germline V gene are KGHSH and LQKENI. CDR3 DNA sequence: TGTGCCAGCCGCGGCGGCGGGGACAAAAACATTCAGTACTTC. Translation: CASRGGGDKNIQYF.

This clone was picked up a small number of times. The gene calls are TRBV5-1 and TRBJ2-7; D ambiguous. V shed 0 bases and J shed 6 bases, with 7 bases lying between them. Per germline, CDR1 SGHRS and CDR2 YFSETQ. The length of the CDR3 is 12 residues. In DNA form, the CDR3 reads TGCGCCAGCAGCTTGGCCGGTTTCGAGCAGTACTTC. This codes for CASSLAGFEQYF.

The rearrangement joins TRBV27 to TRBJ1-2, with TRBD1 matching over 9 bases. V shed 6 bases and J 5 bases; nucleotides not matched to a gene: 7. This CDR3 comprises 14 residues. Germline CDR1 MNHEY, CDR2 SMNVEV (reference sequence). CDR3 amino acids: CASRGQGNPYGYTF. CDR3 bases: TGTGCCAGCAGGGGACAGGGCAATCCATATGGCTACACCTTC.

This chain links TRBV30 with TRBJ2-7; 8 nucleotides align to TRBD1. Unmatched junction bases numbered 8, after V lost 1 base and J lost 0 bases. The CDR3 sequence is 16 residues long. Germline V CDR1 and CDR2: GTSNPN, SVGIG (reference sequence). In DNA form, the CDR3 reads TGTGCCTGGAGTGCCCACCGGGACAGGCTCTCCTACGAGCAGTACTTC. This translates into CAWSAHRDRLSYEQYF.

The rearrangement links TRBV5-4 to TRBJ2-7, with a tentative D call TRBD2 (5 bases). Deletions cut 0 bases from V and 6 bases from J, with 16 bases between. The CDR3 totals 15 residues. Germline CDR1 and CDR2: SGHNT and YYREEE (reference sequence). The CDR3 here is CASSLAGLLDLEQYF. The CDR3 DNA sequence: TGTGCCAGCAGCTTGGCCGGACTGCTAGATCTCGAGCAGTACTTC.

V and J are TRBV6-4 and TRBJ2-7, with D hard to call. Per germline, CDR1 MRHNA and CDR2 SNTAGT. The V gene lost 2 bases and the J gene lost 13 bases, with 12 bases spanning the gap. The CDR3 spans 11 residues. DNA of the CDR3: TGTGCCAGCAGTGACGGGCTGGGTGTCTACTTC. Its translation: CASSDGLGVYF.

The rearrangement links TRBV19 to TRBJ2-7; 7 nucleotides line up with TRBD1. The CDR3 is 16 residues long. Trimming cost V 4 bases and J 2 bases; bases outside gene matches: 11. The germline V gene encodes CDR1 LNHDA and CDR2 SQIVND (reference sequence). In DNA form, the CDR3 reads TGTGCCAGTAGTACCCTCCCGGGACAGACAACCTACGAGCAGTACTTC. This sequence encodes CASSTLPGQTTYEQYF.

The chain is built from TRBV3-1 (or the pseudogene TRBV3-2) and TRBJ2-1; 9 bases match TRBD1. V lost 1 base, J lost 7 bases, and 5 bases stayed unmatched. The CDR3 loop spans 15 amino acids. In germline, CDR1 is LGHDT, CDR2 YNNKEL (reference sequence). The CDR3 sequence: CASSQGGTGYNEQFF. Written as DNA, the CDR3 is TGTGCCAGCAGCCAAGGCGGGACAGGGTATAATGAGCAGTTCTTC.

The V call is TRBV18, the J call TRBJ1-4, with D perhaps TRBD1 (5 bases). CDR1 is KGHSH and CDR2 is LQKENI in the germline V gene. V was shortened by 3 bases and J by 8 bases, with 16 bases between the two germline ends. The CDR3 sequence is 15 residues long. The CDR3 sequence is CASSPPEASGEKLFF. In nucleotides, the CDR3 is TGTGCCAGCTCACCCCCGGAAGCCTCAGGGGAAAAACTGTTTTTT.

This chain uses TRBV19 with TRBJ2-6; D possibly corresponds to TRBD1 (6 bases). Deletions cut 4 bases from V and 2 bases from J, with 9 bases between. CDR3 length: 15 amino acids. Germline values: CDR1 LNHDA, CDR2 SQIVND (reference sequence). The CDR3 region has the DNA TGTGCCAGTAGTACACAGGGAACTGGGGCCAACGTCCTGACTTTC. Translated, it gives CASSTQGTGANVLTF.

The sample holds one count of this clone. The chain combines TRBV7-2 with TRBJ2-7, with TRBD1 identical over 11 bases. The CDR3 is made up of 14 amino acids. Germline CDR1 SGHTA, CDR2 FQGNSA. With 5 bases clipped from V and 5 bases from J, the junction kept 5 bases outside the gene matches. The CDR3 sequence: CASSIRTGGHEQYF. CDR3 in DNA: TGTGCCAGCAGCATTCGGACAGGGGGCCACGAGCAGTACTTC.

The rearrangement links TRBV2 to TRBJ1-1, with 10 bases aligning to TRBD1. The germline V gene encodes CDR1 SNHLY and CDR2 FYNNEI. V was clipped by 6 bases and J by 1 base; unmatched bases: 5. This CDR3 region has 15 residues. CDR3 amino acids: CASRVRDRGNTEAFF. CDR3 coding DNA: TGTGCCAGCAGGGTCCGGGACAGGGGGAACACTGAAGCTTTCTTT.

The chain employs TRBV28 and TRBJ1-6, with no clear D. Per germline, CDR1 MDHEN and CDR2 SYDVKM. Trimming removed 5 bases from V and 6 bases from J, with 11 bases in between. The CDR3 has 14 residues. The CDR3 loop reads CASSEGPRNSPLHF. The CDR3 nucleotides are TGTGCCAGCAGTGAGGGTCCACGTAATTCACCCCTCCACTTT.

The chain carries TRBV10-3 and TRBJ2-1; maybe TRBD2 (5 bases). V was cut by 0 bases and J by 5 bases, with 8 bases left in between. The CDR3 is 14 residues long. CDR1 and CDR2 from the germline V gene are ENHRY and SYGVKD. The DNA of the CDR3 is TGTGCCATCAGTGAGTCTTTGCGGGACAATGAGCAGTTCTTC. Translation: CAISESLRDNEQFF.

The genes are TRBV5-6 and TRBJ2-5; D may be TRBD1 (5 bases). Trimming stripped 4 bases from V and 3 bases from J, with 7 bases between. The CDR3 extends over 12 amino acids. Germline loops: CDR1 SGHDT, CDR2 YYEEEE. This CDR3 is CASSPGKETQYF. The CDR3 coding sequence is TGTGCCAGCAGCCCAGGGAAAGAGACCCAGTACTTC.

The CDR3 bases are TGTGCTAGTGGTTTGGGGGGCACGGGCTATGGCTACACCTTC. Its translation is CASGLGGTGYGYTF. This chain uses TRBV12-5 with TRBJ1-2; tentative D call: TRBD1 (5 bases). V dropped 1 base and J dropped 4 bases, with 10 bases sitting between them. The germline V gene encodes CDR1 LGHNT and CDR2 FRNRAP. CDR3 length: 14 amino acids.

This clone showed up just once. The chain is built from TRBV30 and TRBJ2-7; a weak D match, TRBD1 (6 bases). V lost 3 bases, J lost 7 bases, and 10 bases lay in between. The CDR3 has 11 amino acids. Germline loops: CDR1 GTSNPN, CDR2 SVGIG (reference sequence). The CDR3 nucleotides read TGTGCCTGGAGCTTAGGGGGAGAGCAGTACTTC. As protein: CAWSLGGEQYF.